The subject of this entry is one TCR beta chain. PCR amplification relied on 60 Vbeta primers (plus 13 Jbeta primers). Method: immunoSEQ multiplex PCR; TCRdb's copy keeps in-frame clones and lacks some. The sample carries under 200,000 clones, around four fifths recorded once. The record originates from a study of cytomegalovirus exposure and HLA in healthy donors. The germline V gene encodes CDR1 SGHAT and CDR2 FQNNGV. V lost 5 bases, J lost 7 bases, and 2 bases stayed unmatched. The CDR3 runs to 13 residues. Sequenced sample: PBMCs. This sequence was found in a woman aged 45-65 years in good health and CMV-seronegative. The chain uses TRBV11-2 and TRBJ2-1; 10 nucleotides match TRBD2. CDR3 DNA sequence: TGTGCCAGCAGCAAGACTAGCGGGAATGAGCAGTTCTTC. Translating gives CASSKTSGNEQFF.